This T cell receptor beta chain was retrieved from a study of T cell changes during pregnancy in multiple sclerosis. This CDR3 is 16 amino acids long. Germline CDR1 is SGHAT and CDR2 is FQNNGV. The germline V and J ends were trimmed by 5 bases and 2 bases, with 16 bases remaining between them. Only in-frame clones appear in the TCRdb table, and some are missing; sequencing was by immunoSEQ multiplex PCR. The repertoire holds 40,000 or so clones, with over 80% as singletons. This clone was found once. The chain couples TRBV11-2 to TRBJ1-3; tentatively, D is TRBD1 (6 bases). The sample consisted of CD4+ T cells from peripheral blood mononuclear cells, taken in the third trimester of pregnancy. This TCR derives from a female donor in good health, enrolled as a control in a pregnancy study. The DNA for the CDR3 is TGTGCCAGCAGCACCTACAGGGAAAGGGCTGGAAACACCATATATTTT. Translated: CASSTYRERAGNTIYF. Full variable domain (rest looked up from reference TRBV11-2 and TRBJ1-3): EAGVAQSPRYKIIEKRQSVAFWCNPISGHATLYWYQQILGQGPKLLIQFQNNGVVDDSQLPKDRFSAERLKGVDSTLKIQPAKLEDSAVYLCASSTYRERAGNTIYFGEGSWLTVV.